The 7 T cell receptor beta chains below come from one sample, sequenced in a study of blood T cell repertoires in COVID-19. Sequencing was performed with immunoSEQ multiplex PCR; in TCRdb, only in-frame clones are kept and a portion is missing. Of under 200,000 clones listed, around 89% were seen once; the top ten hold 5.5% to 7%. The sample taken for sequencing was peripheral blood. The receptors stem from a middle-aged man with active or convalescent COVID-19.

The count of this clone is one. The rearrangement links TRBV2 to TRBJ1-4, with D perhaps matching TRBD1 (6 bases). CDR1 is SNHLY and CDR2 is FYNNEI in the germline V gene. The V end lost 2 bases, the J end lost 6 bases, and 13 bases lay between the germline ends. The CDR3 extends over 15 amino acids. The CDR3 protein is CASSERSGVYEKLFF. DNA of the CDR3: TGTGCCAGCAGTGAACGGTCAGGGGTTTATGAAAAACTGTTTTTT.

CDR3: CASSVETGGRNTIYF. The CDR3 nucleotides are TGTGCCAGCAGCGTAGAGACAGGGGGACGAAACACCATATATTTT. This chain links TRBV9 with TRBJ1-3; 9 bases align to TRBD1. CDR1 and CDR2 (germline): SGDLS, YYNGEE. The V gene end was trimmed by 0 bases and the J gene end by 5 bases; junction bases not matched to a gene: 3. The CDR3 has 15 residues.

The V call is TRBV7-3, the J call TRBJ2-3; 12 bases map to TRBD2. With V trimmed by 5 bases and J by 4 bases, 19 bases remained unmatched. Germline V CDR1 and CDR2: SGHTA, FQGTGA. The CDR3 length is 20 residues. The CDR3 sequence: CASSPYLSPRTSGVADTQYF. The CDR3 DNA follows: TGTGCCAGCAGCCCCTACTTATCGCCTAGGACTAGCGGGGTGGCAGATACGCAGTATTTT.

V and J are TRBV6-5 and TRBJ2-3, with a tentative D call TRBD1 (5 bases). CDR3 length: 15 residues. The germline V gene has CDR1 MNHEY and CDR2 SVGAGI. The germline V and J ends were trimmed by 5 bases and 0 bases, with 12 bases remaining between them. The CDR3 region has the DNA TGTGCCAGCAGTACAGGACGAACCAGCACAGATACGCAGTATTTT. Its translation is CASSTGRTSTDTQYF.

The genes are TRBV4-3 and TRBJ1-1, with D unclear. The germline CDR1 and CDR2 sequences are LGHNA and YSLEER. V lost 0 bases, J lost 1 base, and 9 bases lay in between. This CDR3 region has 15 residues. The CDR3 nucleotides read TGCGCCAGCAGCCAAGAAAGCCAGCGGAACACTGAAGCTTTCTTT. This translates into CASSQESQRNTEAFF.

The chain employs TRBV6-5 and TRBJ1-2, with a possible D match to TRBD1 (5 bases). The CDR3 consists of 13 residues. With 0 bases removed from V and 8 bases from J, the gap between germline ends came to 10 bases. Germline CDR1 and CDR2: MNHEY and SVGAGI. CDR3 region: CASSYSGAYGYTF. The CDR3 DNA is TGTGCCAGCAGTTACTCAGGGGCTTACGGCTACACCTTC.

This chain uses TRBV7-3 with TRBJ2-2; 10 bases align to TRBD1. In germline, CDR1 is SGHTA, CDR2 FQGTGA. V shed 2 bases, J shed 6 bases, and the junction held 6 bases outside the gene matches. The CDR3 is made up of 16 amino acids. CDR3 protein: CASSLHGTGEPGELFF. For the CDR3, the DNA is TGTGCCAGCAGCTTACATGGGACAGGGGAGCCCGGGGAGCTGTTTTTT.